The 12 T cell receptor beta chains in this list originate from one sample, sequenced in a study of blood T cell repertoires in COVID-19. Measured with immunoSEQ multiplex PCR; TCRdb has only the in-frame clones, and not every one. The sample holds approximately 10,000 clones, just under 85% seen once. Sequenced sample: peripheral blood. Receptor source: a man aged 50 to 59 with active COVID-19.

V and J are TRBV28 and TRBJ2-2, with 9 bases fitting TRBD1. The CDR3 covers 15 residues. The germline CDR1 and CDR2 sequences are MDHEN and SYDVKM. The ends lost 6 bases at V and 5 bases at J; junction bases unmatched: 7. CDR3 nucleotides: TGTGCCAGCAGCCGGCCGGGACAGGGAACCGGGGAGCTGTTTTTT. Protein sequence: CASSRPGQGTGELFF.

V and J are TRBV28 and TRBJ2-2, with a tentative D call TRBD1 (6 bases). Looked up from germline, CDR1 is MDHEN and CDR2 is SYDVKM. Between the trimmed V and J ends, which lost 2 bases and 5 bases, there was a span of 12 bases. The CDR3 has 15 amino acids. In DNA form, the CDR3 reads TGTGCCAGCAGTTTAATAGGGGGTAGTACCGGGGAGCTGTTTTTT. Amino acids: CASSLIGGSTGELFF.

The chain has TRBV12-3 or TRBV12-4 and TRBJ1-1; D is ambiguous. Between the trimmed V and J ends, which lost 1 base and 10 bases, there was a span of 7 bases. The CDR3 totals 11 residues. The CDR3 bases are TGTGCCAGCAGTTTAGGGGAGGGAGCTTTCTTT. It translates to CASSLGEGAFF.

The chain is built from TRBV10-2 and TRBJ2-7; the match to TRBD1 covers 9 bases. Trimming removed 7 bases from V and 4 bases from J; junction bases left unmatched: 8. The CDR3 consists of 14 residues. Germline values: CDR1 WSHSY, CDR2 SAAADI. CDR3 region: CASTPRTGEYEQYF. For the CDR3, the DNA is TGCGCCAGCACCCCTCGGACAGGGGAGTACGAGCAGTACTTC.

The chain couples TRBV6-6 to TRBJ1-5, with D possibly matching TRBD1 (5 bases). This CDR3 comprises 14 residues. Trimming stripped 1 base from V and 2 bases from J, with 6 bases between. The germline V gene has CDR1 MNHNY and CDR2 SVGAGI (reference sequence). The chain's CDR3 is CASSYLGGNQPQHF. CDR3 in DNA: TGTGCCAGCAGTTACTTAGGGGGCAATCAGCCCCAGCATTTT.

The genes are TRBV10-2 and TRBJ1-5; no definite D call. V was cut by 0 bases and J by 6 bases, with 9 bases left in between. This CDR3 region has 14 residues. Germline V gene sequence: CDR1 WSHSY, CDR2 SAAADI. CDR3 sequence (DNA): TGCGCCAGCAGTGAGTCGGCCTCCAGTCAGCCCCAGCATTTT. Translation gives CASSESASSQPQHF.

This chain connects TRBV5-4 to TRBJ2-7, with TRBD2 as a possible D gene (5 bases). The CDR3 has 10 amino acids. Trimming took 9 bases from V and 7 from J, leaving 11 bases between them. Germline-derived CDR1 and CDR2 are SGHNT and YYREEE (reference sequence). The CDR3, as DNA: TGTGCCACTGGGAGTCGGGAGCAGTACTTC. This sequence encodes CATGSREQYF.

The chain has TRBV7-9 and TRBJ1-6; TRBD1 matches 7 bases. With 1 base clipped from V and 10 bases from J, the junction kept 4 bases outside the gene matches. The CDR3 spans 14 residues. The V gene's germline CDR1 is SEHNR and CDR2 FQNEAQ (reference sequence). The CDR3 region is CASSLGAGGSPLHF. The CDR3 DNA follows: TGTGCCAGCAGCTTAGGGGCAGGGGGATCACCCCTCCACTTT.

The rearrangement links TRBV9 to TRBJ2-2, with a tentative D call TRBD2 (6 bases). The CDR3 contains 14 residues. V was shortened by 4 bases and J by 4 bases, with 11 bases between the two germline ends. Germline-derived CDR1 and CDR2 are SGDLS and YYNGEE. CDR3 nucleotides: TGTGCCAGCAGCCTGGGGGGAGGCACCGGGGAGCTGTTTTTT. It encodes CASSLGGGTGELFF.

This chain joins TRBV4-2 and TRBJ2-2, with 10 bases fitting TRBD2. The germline CDR1 and CDR2 sequences are LGHNA and YNFKEQ. This CDR3 comprises 16 residues. V lost 1 base, J lost 5 bases, and 4 bases stayed unmatched. The CDR3 DNA is TGTGCCAGCAGCCAAGTAGGACTAGCGGAAACCGGGGAGCTGTTTTTT. Its translation: CASSQVGLAETGELFF.

The chain has TRBV5-1 and TRBJ2-2; D may be TRBD2 (5 bases). This CDR3 is built from 15 residues. Trimming took 0 bases from V and 7 from J, leaving 13 bases between them. The V gene's germline CDR1 is SGHRS and CDR2 YFSETQ. In nucleotides, the CDR3 is TGCGCCAGCAGCTTGGAATCGGGGTTCGACGGGGAGCTGTTTTTT. Its protein is CASSLESGFDGELFF. The entire variable domain, with the rest obtained from reference TRBV5-1 and TRBJ2-2, is as follows: KAGVTQTPRYLIKTRGQQVTLSCSPISGHRSVSWYQQTPGQGLQFLFEYFSETQRNKGNFPGRFSGRQFSNSRSEMNVSTLELGDSALYLCASSLESGFDGELFFGEGSRLTVL.

The chain combines TRBV2 with TRBJ1-2; D remains ambiguous. V lost 2 bases and J 5 bases, leaving 9 bases between the germline ends. Per the germline V gene, CDR1 is SNHLY and CDR2 is FYNNEI. There are 13 residues in the CDR3. The CDR3 DNA reads as TGTGCCAGCAGTGAACCCGGGGATTATGGCTACACCTTC. Amino acid sequence: CASSEPGDYGYTF.